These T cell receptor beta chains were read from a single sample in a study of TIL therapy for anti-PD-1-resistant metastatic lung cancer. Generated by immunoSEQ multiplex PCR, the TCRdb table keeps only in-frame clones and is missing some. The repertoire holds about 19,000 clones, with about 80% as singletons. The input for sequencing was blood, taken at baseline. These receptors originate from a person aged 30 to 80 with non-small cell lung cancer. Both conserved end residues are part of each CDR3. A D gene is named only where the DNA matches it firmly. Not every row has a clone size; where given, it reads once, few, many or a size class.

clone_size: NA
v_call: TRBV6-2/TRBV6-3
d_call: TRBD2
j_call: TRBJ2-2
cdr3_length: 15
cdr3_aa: CASSSPGGGTGELFF

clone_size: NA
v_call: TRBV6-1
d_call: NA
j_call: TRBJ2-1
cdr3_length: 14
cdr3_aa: CASSEAWQYNEQFF

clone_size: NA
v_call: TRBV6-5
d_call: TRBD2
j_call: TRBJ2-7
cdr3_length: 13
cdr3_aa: CASGRLAGNEQYF

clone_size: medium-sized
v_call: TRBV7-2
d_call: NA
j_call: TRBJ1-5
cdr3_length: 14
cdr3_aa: CASSPYSGEQPQHF

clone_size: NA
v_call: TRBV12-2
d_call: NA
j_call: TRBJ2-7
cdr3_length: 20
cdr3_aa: CASRPSFIWGQGRETYEQYF

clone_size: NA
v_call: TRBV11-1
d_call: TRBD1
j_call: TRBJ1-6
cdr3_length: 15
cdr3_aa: CASKGQGATNSPLHF

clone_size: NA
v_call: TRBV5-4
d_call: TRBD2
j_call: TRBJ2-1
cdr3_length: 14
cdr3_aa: CASSLVSSGGEQFF

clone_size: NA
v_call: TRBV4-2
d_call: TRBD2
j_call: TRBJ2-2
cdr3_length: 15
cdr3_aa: CASSQAQREGGELFF

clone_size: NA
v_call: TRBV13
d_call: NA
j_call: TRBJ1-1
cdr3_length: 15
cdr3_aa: CASSLEGVMNTEAFF

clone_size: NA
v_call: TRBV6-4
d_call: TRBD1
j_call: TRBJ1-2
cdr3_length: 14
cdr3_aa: CASSDGTGGYGYTF

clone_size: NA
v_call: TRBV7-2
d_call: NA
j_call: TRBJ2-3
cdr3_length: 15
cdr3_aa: CASSPKVKGTDTQYF

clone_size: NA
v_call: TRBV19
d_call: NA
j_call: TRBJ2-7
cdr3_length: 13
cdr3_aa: CATGNPDSHEQYF

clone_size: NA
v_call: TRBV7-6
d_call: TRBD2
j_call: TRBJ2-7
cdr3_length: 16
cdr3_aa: CASSPWTSGRRGEQYF

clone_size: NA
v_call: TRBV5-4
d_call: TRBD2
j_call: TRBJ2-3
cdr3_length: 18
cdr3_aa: CASSRGLAGIPSTDTQYF

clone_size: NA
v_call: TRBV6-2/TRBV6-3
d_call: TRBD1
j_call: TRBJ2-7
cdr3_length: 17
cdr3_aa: CASSLTLTGGVSYEQYF

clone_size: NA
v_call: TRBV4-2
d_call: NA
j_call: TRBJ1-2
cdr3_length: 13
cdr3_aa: CASSQDQARGYTF

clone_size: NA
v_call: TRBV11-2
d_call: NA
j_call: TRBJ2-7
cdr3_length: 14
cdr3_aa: CASTPGSGVYEQYF

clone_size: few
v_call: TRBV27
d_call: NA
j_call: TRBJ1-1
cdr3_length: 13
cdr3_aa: CASSLSQGSEAFF

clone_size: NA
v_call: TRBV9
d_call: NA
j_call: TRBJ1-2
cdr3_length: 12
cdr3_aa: CASSAQGYGYTF

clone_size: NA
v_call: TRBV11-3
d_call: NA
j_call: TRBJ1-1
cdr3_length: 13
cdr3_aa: CASSGELNTEAFF

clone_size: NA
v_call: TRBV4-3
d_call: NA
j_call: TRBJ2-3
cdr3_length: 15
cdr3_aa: CASSQAYRLGDTQYF

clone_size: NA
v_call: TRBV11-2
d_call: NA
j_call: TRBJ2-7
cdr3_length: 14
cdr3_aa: CASSLDLLGYEQYF

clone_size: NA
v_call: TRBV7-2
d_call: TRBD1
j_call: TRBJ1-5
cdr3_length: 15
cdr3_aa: CASSLAGDRNQPQHF

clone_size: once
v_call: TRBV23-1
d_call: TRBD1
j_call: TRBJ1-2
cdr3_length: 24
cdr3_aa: CASSQNSPIPGQESWCRRTYGYTF

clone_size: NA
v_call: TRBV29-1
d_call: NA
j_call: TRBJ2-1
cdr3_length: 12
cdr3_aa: CSVGWGTNEQFF

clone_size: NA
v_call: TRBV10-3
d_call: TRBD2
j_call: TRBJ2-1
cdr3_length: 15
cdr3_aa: CAISPTSGRPNEQFF

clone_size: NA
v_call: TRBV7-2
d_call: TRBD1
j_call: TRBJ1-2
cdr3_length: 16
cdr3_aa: CASSLGMGQGAYGYTF

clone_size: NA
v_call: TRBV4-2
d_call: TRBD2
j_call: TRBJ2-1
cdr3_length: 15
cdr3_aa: CASSLGLAGYNEQFF

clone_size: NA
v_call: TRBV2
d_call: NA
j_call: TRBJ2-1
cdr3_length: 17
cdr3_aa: CASSPPLASRSYNEQFF

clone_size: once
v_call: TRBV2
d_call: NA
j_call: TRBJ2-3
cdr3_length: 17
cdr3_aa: CASTSLDGFRSTDTQYF

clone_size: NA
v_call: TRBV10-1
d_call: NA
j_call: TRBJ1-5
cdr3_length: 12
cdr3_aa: CASSDSGLPQHF

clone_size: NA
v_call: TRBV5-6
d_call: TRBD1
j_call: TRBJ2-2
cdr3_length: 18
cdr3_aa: CASSLLTWTGANTGELFF

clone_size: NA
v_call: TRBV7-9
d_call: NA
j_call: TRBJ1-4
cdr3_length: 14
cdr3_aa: CASSWGGGEEKLFF

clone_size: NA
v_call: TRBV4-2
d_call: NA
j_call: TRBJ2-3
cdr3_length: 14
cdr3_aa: CASSQAGSTDTQYF

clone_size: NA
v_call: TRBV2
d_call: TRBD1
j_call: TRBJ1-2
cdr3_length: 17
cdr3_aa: CASSAWTGGPGGYGYTF

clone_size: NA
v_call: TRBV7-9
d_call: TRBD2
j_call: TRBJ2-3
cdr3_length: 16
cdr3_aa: CASSLGLAGVIDTQYF

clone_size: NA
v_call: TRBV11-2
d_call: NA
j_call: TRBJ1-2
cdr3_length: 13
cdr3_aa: CAVGGTTNYGYTF